The count of the clone carrying this TCR beta chain is one. Naive-designated CD8 cells lacked CD45RO, were positively enriched for CCR7, and omitted terminally differentiated effector memory CD45RA+ cells. The entry originates in a study of shared clonotypes between healthy human individuals. V lost 7 bases and J lost 3, with 21 bases in between. Germline CDR1 and CDR2: LNHDA and SQIVND (reference sequence). This CDR3 is built from 16 residues. Each PCR replicate from the sorted subsets contained around 0.2 ug DNA, which is tens of thousands of T cell genomes. Profiling relied on immunoSEQ multiplex PCR, and the TCRdb table lists in-frame clones only, not all of them. The sample has about 2.1 million clones, 93% seen once.

This chain connects TRBV19 to TRBJ1-2; D is perhaps TRBD1 (5 bases). Material for sequencing was naive CD8+ T cells from PBMCs. The sequence derives from a man aged 18 to 30 in good health. Some clones in this sample may be carry-over from other donors' samples. The CDR3 DNA reads TGTGCCAGTAATCCCGACAGCATTATTGTGGACTATGGCTACACCTTC. Its translation is CASNPDSIIVDYGYTF.